Reported below is one T cell receptor (beta chain). Its antigen is still unknown. Given a far larger clone just one base away, this is likely a sequencing read error. This sample includes further DNA sequences coding for the same CDR3. The data are from a study of shared clonotypes between healthy human individuals. Whole-study results and caveats: Incomplete sequencing of sorted subsets was indicated by rarefaction despite large depth. Naive subsets generally had larger estimated richness than memory subsets. Non-shared clonotypes displayed generation probabilities falling below those of clonotypes present in all four donors.

CDR1 and CDR2 from the germline V gene are LNHDA and SQIVND (reference sequence). The CDR3 sequence is 12 residues long. The table came from immunoSEQ multiplex PCR; TCRdb's copy has only in-frame clones and leaves some out. The profile shows 740,000 or so clones, 55% to 85% of them singletons. The TCR was taken from a woman aged 25 to 39 in good health. The gene calls are TRBV19 and TRBJ2-5, with unresolved D. The sample taken for sequencing was memory CD4+ T cells sorted from blood. The subset denotes: CD45RA-negative fraction. For the CDR3, the DNA is TGTGCCAGTAGCCCGGGTCAAGAGACCCAATACTTC. Translated: CASSPGQETQYF.